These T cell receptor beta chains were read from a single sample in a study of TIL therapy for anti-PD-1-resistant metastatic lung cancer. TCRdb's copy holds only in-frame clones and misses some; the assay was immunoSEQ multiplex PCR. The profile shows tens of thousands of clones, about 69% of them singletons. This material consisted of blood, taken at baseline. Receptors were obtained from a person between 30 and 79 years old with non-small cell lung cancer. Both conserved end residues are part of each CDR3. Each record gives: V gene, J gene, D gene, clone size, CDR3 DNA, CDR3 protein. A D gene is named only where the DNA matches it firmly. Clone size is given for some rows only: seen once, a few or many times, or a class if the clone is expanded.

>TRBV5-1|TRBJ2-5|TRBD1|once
TGCGCCAGCAGCTGGGACAGCCAAGAGACCCAGTACTTC
CASSWDSQETQYF
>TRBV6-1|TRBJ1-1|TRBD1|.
TGTGCCAGCAGGCACAGACAGGGGGGGAACACTGAAGCTTTCTTT
CASRHRQGGNTEAFF
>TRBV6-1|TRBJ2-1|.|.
TGTGCCAGCAGTATTTTCTCCTACAATGAGCAGTTCTTC
CASSIFSYNEQFF
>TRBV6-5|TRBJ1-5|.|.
TGTGCCAGCAGGTACCCCAGGGAGTGGGCCAATCAGCCCCAGCATTTT
CASRYPREWANQPQHF
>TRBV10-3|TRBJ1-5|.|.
TGTGCCATCAGTGAGACGGGGGGTCTCGGGCAGCCCCAGCATTTT
CAISETGGLGQPQHF
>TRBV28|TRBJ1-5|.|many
TGTGCCAGTAATATCAACACTCAGCCCCAGCATTTT
CASNINTQPQHF
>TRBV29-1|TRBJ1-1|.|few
TGCAGCGTCAAACAACAGGGGAACACTGAAGCTTTCTTT
CSVKQQGNTEAFF
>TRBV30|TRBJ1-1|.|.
TGTGCCTGGAGTGTGACCGAGAACACTGAAGCTTTCTTT
CAWSVTENTEAFF
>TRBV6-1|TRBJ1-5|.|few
TGTGCCAGCAGTCCCTTTGGCCAGCCTAATCAGCCCCAGCATTTT
CASSPFGQPNQPQHF
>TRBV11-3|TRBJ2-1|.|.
TGTGCCAGCAGCTTAGAGTTGCGGGGAACTAATGAGCAGTTCTTC
CASSLELRGTNEQFF
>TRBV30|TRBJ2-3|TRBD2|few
TGTGCCTCGGACCCGGGACTAGCGGGAATCTCAAACACAGATACGCAGTATTTT
CASDPGLAGISNTDTQYF
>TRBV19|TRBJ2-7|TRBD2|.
TGTGCCAGTAGTACCGTAGCGGGGGTCTACGAGCAGTACTTC
CASSTVAGVYEQYF
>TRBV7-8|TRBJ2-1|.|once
TGTGCCAGCAGCTTAAGTTGGGGCTCCTACAATGAGCAGTTCTTC
CASSLSWGSYNEQFF
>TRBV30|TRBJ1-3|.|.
TGTGCCTGGAGCGTGGGACGGAATCCTGGAAACACCATATATTTT
CAWSVGRNPGNTIYF
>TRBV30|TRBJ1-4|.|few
TGTGCCTGGAGTGTGACAGGCACAACTAATGAAAAACTGTTTTTT
CAWSVTGTTNEKLFF
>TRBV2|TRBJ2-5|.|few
TGTGCCAGCAGGACATTTGGGGAAAGGGAGACCCAGTACTTC
CASRTFGERETQYF
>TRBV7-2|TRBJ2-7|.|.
TGTGCCAGCAGCTTATACGGGACCTACGAGCAGTACTTC
CASSLYGTYEQYF